This T cell receptor (beta chain) was sequenced in a study of post-analysis software for immune sequencing data. Study context: Patients had relapsing-remitting, secondary progressive or progressive-relapsing multiple sclerosis; some lacked subtype.

Sequencing libraries made from TCR beta cDNA carried unique molecular identifiers. The source material, about 0.95 to 11 million T cells, gave rise to about 490,000 cDNA molecules. One entry per CDR3 protein, called by TCRdb with MiXCR from the PCR reads. The repertoire holds hundreds of thousands of distinct CDR3 sequences, with around 50% as singletons. V was pared by 3 bases and J by 2 bases, with 14 bases between. The CDR3 is 16 amino acids. General study findings and limits: Roughly five TRBV segments appeared more often in patients than in controls, and TRBV5-6, TRBV5-1 and TRBV20-1 were among these.

This clonotype was picked up one time. Its antigen remains unknown. The receptor was isolated from a girl aged 10 to 17 with multiple sclerosis. This chain links TRBV12-3 or TRBV12-4 with TRBJ2-1; D tentatively reads TRBD1 or TRBD2 (5 bases each). The material sequenced was blood. The CDR3 sequence is CASSFLRGMAYNEQFF. CDR3 sequence (DNA): TGTGCCAGCAGTTTCTTGAGGGGTATGGCCTACAATGAGCAGTTCTTC.